This TCR beta chain was sequenced in a study of diagnostic markers for celiac disease. The germline gives CDR1 KGHSH, CDR2 LQKENI. The CDR3 covers 16 residues. TCRdb reprocessed the reads and reports one entry per CDR3 protein, with no DNA. This sample lists 7,000 to 9,500 distinct CDR3 sequences; its ten largest clones have 6.3%. This TCR was sampled from a human donor. This table probably holds off-target reads from a library built for another chain. Sequences were obtained from either unsorted cells or a sorted T cell fraction (not recorded which). The J gene is TRBJ1-1, the V gene TRBV18. The CDR3 spells CASSPHGGSANTEAFF. Full variable domain (outside the CDR3, taken from reference TRBV18 and TRBJ1-1): NAGVMQNPRHLVRRRGQEARLRCSPMKGHSHVYWYRQLPEEGLKFMVYLQKENIIDESGMPKERFSAEFPKEGPSILRIQQVVRGDSAAYFCASSPHGGSANTEAFFGQGTRLTVV.